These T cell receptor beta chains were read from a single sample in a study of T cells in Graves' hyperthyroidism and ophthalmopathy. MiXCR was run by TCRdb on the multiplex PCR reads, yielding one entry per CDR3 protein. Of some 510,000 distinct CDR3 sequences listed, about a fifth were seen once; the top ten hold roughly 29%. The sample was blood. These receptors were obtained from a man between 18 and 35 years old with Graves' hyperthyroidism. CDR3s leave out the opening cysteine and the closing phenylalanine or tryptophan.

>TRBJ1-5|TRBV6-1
ASRRTGGFMPNQPQH
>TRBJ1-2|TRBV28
AIREAGLDYGYT
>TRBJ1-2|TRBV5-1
ASSLEAVGDGYT
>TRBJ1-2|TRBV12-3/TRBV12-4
ASNPMAGVNYGYT
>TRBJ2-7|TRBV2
ASSSDRDYEQY
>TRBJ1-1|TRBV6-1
ASSEIVGEAF
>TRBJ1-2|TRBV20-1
SAPPGAVLLGGYT
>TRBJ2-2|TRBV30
AWDRGRVGELF
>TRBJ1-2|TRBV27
ASSPRQANYGYT
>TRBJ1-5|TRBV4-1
ASSQAGGRNQPQH
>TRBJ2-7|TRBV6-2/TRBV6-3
ASSYYPQAEQY
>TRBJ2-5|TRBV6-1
ASSGSGVETQY
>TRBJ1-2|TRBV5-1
ASSPGQTPSLGYT
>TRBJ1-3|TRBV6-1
ASSSGGLGGNTIY
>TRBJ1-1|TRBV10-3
AISDPGGDTEAF
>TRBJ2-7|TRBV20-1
SARETEGAAYEQY
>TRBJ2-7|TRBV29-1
SVEGTNAPSSYEQY
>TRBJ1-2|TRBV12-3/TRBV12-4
ASSGAQGGGYGYT
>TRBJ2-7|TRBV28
ASSLTAGVPPYEQY
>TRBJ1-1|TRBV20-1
RLQGDDTEAF
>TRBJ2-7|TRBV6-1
ASTFRPSGSYEQY
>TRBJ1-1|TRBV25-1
ASSEWRATDEAF
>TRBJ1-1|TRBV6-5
ASRIDTPSAF
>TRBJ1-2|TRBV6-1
ASRPFGEDYGYT
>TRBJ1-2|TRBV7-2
ASSRDSANYGYT
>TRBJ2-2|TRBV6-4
ARQAPNTGELF
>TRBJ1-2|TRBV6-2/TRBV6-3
ASRQGVGGYT
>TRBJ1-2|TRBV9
ASSVEGAQGPNGYT
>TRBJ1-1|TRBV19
ASIYGPNTEAF
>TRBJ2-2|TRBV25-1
ASSETAGGNTGELF
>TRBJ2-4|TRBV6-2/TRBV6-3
ASSYLFGQGPLAGNIKY
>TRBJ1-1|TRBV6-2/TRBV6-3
ASSPPLGTVNTEAF
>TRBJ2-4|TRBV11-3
ASSTRTGVGNIQY
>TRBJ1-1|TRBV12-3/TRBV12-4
ASTPQGAHTEAF
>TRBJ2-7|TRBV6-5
ASSPLTPSYEQY
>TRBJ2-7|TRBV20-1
SAPRGPGGNDQY
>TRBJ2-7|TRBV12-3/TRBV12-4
ASSARSYEQY
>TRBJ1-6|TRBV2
ASSEDHSPLH
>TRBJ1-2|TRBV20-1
STWTSNYGYT
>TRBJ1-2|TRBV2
ASLGEGYT
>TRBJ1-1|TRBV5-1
ASSLDPITEAF
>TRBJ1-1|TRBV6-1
ASTKTSQAEAF
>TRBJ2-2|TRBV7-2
ASSHQDRVGGELF
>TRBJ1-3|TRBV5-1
ASSLDRASRNTIY
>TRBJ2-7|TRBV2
ASSASRHGSYEQY
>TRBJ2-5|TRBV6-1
ASSATTQGTQY
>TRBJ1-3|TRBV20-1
SALDPGQGGNTIY
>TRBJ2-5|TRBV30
AWSWDRGRETQY
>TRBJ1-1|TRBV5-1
ASSGWTGTNTEAF
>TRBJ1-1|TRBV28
ASSPGGQGATRNTEAF
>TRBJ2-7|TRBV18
ASSLTGQDYEQY